The 16 T cell receptor beta chains below come from one sample, sequenced in a study of T-cell memory formation after mild COVID-19. TCRdb re-called the 5' RACE reads through MiXCR, storing one row per CDR3 protein. This sample has approximately 490,000 distinct CDR3 sequences; roughly 22% occur once, and the top ten carry around 13%. The specimen was PBMCs or a T cell subset sorted from them (not recorded which). These TCRs come from an adult woman who had mild COVID-19 (a few samples of this study predate the infection). Cell type and time point are not known.

V is TRBV6-2 or TRBV6-3 and J is TRBJ1-1; the D is unclear. The CDR3 covers 15 residues. Germline-derived CDR1 and CDR2 are MNHEY and SVGEGT. V was cut by 8 bases and J by 1 base, with 17 bases left in between. DNA of the CDR3: TGTGCCAGCGCCCCGACTAGACGGACGAACACTGAAGCTTTCTTT. Protein: CASAPTRRTNTEAFF.

V is TRBV24-1 and J is TRBJ2-1; weak D call: TRBD1 (6 bases). Germline V gene lookup returns CDR1 KGHDR and CDR2 SFDVKD. V was clipped by 6 bases and J by 4 bases, with 15 bases between them. This CDR3 comprises 15 residues. The CDR3 nucleotides read TGTGCCACCAGTCCCACCGGGACACATTACAATGAGCAGTTCTTC. This encodes CATSPTGTHYNEQFF.

This clonotype came up once. This chain links TRBV3-1 with TRBJ1-6; TRBD1 is a possible D gene (5 bases). CDR1 and CDR2 (germline): LGHDT, YNNKEL (reference sequence). V was pared by 6 bases and J by 7 bases, with 13 bases between. This CDR3 has 14 amino acids. CDR3 loop: CASRTGTGNSPLHF. Written as DNA, the CDR3 is TGTGCCAGCAGGACCGGGACGGGCAATTCACCCCTCCACTTT.

The rearrangement uses TRBV5-1 and TRBJ2-3, with 12 positions matching TRBD2. The CDR3 length is 16 residues. CDR1 SGHRS and CDR2 YFSETQ come from the germline V gene. Losses at the gene ends were 4 bases for V and 6 bases for J; bases not matched to a gene: 9. The CDR3 DNA reads TGCGCCAGCAGCGCTGCTAGCGGGGGGGCCACCGATACGCAGTATTTT. Protein: CASSAASGGATDTQYF.

This clonotype showed up just a few times. V is TRBV7-2 and J is TRBJ1-1; the D is unclear. This CDR3 spans 13 amino acids. V lost 9 bases to trimming and J lost 2 bases, with 13 bases between them. Germline V lookup: CDR1 SGHTA, CDR2 FQGNSA. As DNA, the CDR3 is TGTGCCAGTGCCCTCGGTCCTAACACTGAAGCTTTCTTT. Translated: CASALGPNTEAFF. Complete variable domain (other parts from reference TRBV7-2 and TRBJ1-1): GAGVSQSPSNKVTEKGKDVELRCDPISGHTALYWYRQSLGQGLEFLIYFQGNSAPDKSGLPSDRFSAERTGGSVSTLTIQRTQQEDSAVYLCASALGPNTEAFFGQGTRLTVV.

The CDR3 sequence: CSVEEYRGRVNTEAFF. CDR3 coding DNA: TGCAGCGTTGAAGAGTACAGGGGGCGGGTAAACACTGAAGCTTTCTTT. The rearrangement joins TRBV29-1 to TRBJ1-1; 9 nucleotides align to TRBD1. The V gene's germline CDR1 is SQVTM and CDR2 ANQGSEA. Losses at the gene ends were 0 bases for V and 2 bases for J; bases not matched to a gene: 7. The CDR3 is 16 residues long.

In this sample, this clonotype turned up a few times. The chain combines TRBV3-1 with TRBJ2-1; 10 positions match TRBD2. The CDR3 sequence is 17 residues long. Germline V CDR1 and CDR2: LGHDT, YNNKEL (reference sequence). V lost 11 bases, J lost 4 bases, and 17 bases stayed unmatched. CDR3 coding DNA: TGTGCCGCCGGAAGGGACAGAAGCGGGGGGGCTTACAATGAGCAGTTCTTC. Its protein is CAAGRDRSGGAYNEQFF.

This clonotype was observed a handful of times. This chain joins TRBV7-9 and TRBJ1-2; D call uncertain. Trimming shortened V by 5 bases and J by 0 bases, and 25 bases separated the two germline ends. There are 19 residues in the CDR3. Per the germline V gene, CDR1 is SEHNR and CDR2 is FQNEAQ (reference sequence). The DNA for the CDR3 is TGTGCCAGCAGCCCCACCCCCCTCTTTCAGAGCTCAACTAACTATGGCTACACCTTC. This sequence encodes CASSPTPLFQSSTNYGYTF.

CDR3 sequence: CASSTGTGGHNEQFF. The CDR3 DNA is TGTGCCAGCAGTACCGGGACAGGGGGGCACAATGAGCAGTTCTTC. The chain carries TRBV27 and TRBJ2-1, with 11 bases identical to TRBD1. Trimming removed 5 bases from V and 5 bases from J; junction bases left unmatched: 5. There are 15 residues in the CDR3. Germline lookup yields CDR1 MNHEY and CDR2 SMNVEV (reference sequence).

The rearrangement uses TRBV2 and TRBJ1-2, with a possible D match to TRBD1 (5 bases). The CDR3 has 13 residues. CDR1 and CDR2 from the germline V gene are SNHLY and FYNNEI. The V gene lost 6 bases and the J gene lost 6 bases, with 14 bases spanning the gap. In DNA, the CDR3 is TGTGCCAGCAGCCTCCTTATCAGGGATGGCTACACCTTC. This gives the protein CASSLLIRDGYTF.

This clonotype was found a few times. The V gene is TRBV12-3 or TRBV12-4, the J gene TRBJ1-1; D gene unclear. The CDR3 has 13 amino acids. Between the trimmed V and J ends, which lost 7 bases and 3 bases, there was a span of 12 bases. DNA for the CDR3: TGTGCCAGCATCCCGGCCCTAGACACTGAAGCTTTCTTT. The encoded protein is CASIPALDTEAFF.

The chain is built from TRBV4-3 and TRBJ2-2; D gene uncertain. CDR1 and CDR2 from the germline V gene are LGHNA and YSLEER. V shed 2 bases and J shed 7 bases, with 17 bases lying between them. The CDR3 is made up of 16 amino acids. CDR3 nucleotide sequence: TGCGCCAGCAGCCAACCTGTTTTTGAGAACTTCGGGGAGCTGTTTTTT. This sequence encodes CASSQPVFENFGELFF.

This clonotype was picked up many times. This chain uses TRBV10-3 with TRBJ2-7; 7 nucleotides match TRBD2. CDR1 and CDR2 from the germline V gene are ENHRY and SYGVKD. CDR3 length: 15 residues. The ends lost 3 bases at V and 0 bases at J; junction bases unmatched: 5. The CDR3 region is CAISDGTMSSYEQYF. The CDR3 DNA is TGTGCCATCAGTGACGGGACTATGAGCTCCTACGAGCAGTACTTC.

A single count supports this clonotype. The chain uses TRBV12-5 and TRBJ1-1; D is perhaps TRBD1 (6 bases). With 6 bases removed from V and 5 bases from J, the gap between germline ends came to 16 bases. Germline values: CDR1 LGHNT, CDR2 FRNRAP. CDR3 length: 14 amino acids. CDR3 sequence (DNA): TGTGCTAGTGGCCCCGGACAGCCTGGGACTGAAGCTTTCTTT. This encodes CASGPGQPGTEAFF.

This clonotype was observed a single time. The chain links TRBV7-8 to TRBJ2-3, with 7 bases fitting TRBD2. The CDR3 runs 15 residues. Germline loops: CDR1 SGHVS, CDR2 FQNEAQ. V lost 7 bases to trimming and J lost 1 base; unmatched junction nucleotides: 8. The chain's CDR3 is CASTQKAGGTDTQYF. CDR3 bases: TGTGCCAGCACCCAGAAGGCGGGGGGCACAGATACGCAGTATTTT.

The chain employs TRBV5-1 and TRBJ2-3; the D gene is possibly TRBD1 (6 bases). The CDR3 is 15 amino acids. V lost 4 bases and J lost 1, with 13 bases in between. Germline V CDR1 and CDR2: SGHRS, YFSETQ. CDR3 nucleotides: TGCGCCAGCAGCCTTCTCAGGGGAGGCACAGATACGCAGTATTTT. This codes for CASSLLRGGTDTQYF.